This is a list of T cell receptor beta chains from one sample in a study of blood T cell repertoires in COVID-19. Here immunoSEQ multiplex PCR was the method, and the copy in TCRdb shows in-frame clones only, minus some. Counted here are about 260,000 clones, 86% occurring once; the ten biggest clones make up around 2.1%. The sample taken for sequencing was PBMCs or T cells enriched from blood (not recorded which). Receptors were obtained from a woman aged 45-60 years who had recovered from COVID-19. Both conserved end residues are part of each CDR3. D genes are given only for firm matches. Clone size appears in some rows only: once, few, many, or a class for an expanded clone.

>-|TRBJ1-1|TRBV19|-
TGTGCCAGCCACCCCCTGGGGGGACCGAACACTGAAGCTTTCTTT
CASHPLGGPNTEAFF
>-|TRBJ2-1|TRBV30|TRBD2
TGTGCCTGGAGTGCGCGAGCGGGGGGGCCTGTAAATGAGCAGTTCTTC
CAWSARAGGPVNEQFF
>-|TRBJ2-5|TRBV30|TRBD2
TGTGCCTGGAGTGTGCCCGGGACTAGCGGGATAAAGACCCAGTACTTC
CAWSVPGTSGIKTQYF
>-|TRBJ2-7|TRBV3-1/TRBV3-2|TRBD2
TGTGCCAGCAGCCCGCGACTAGCGGGAGTATTTGGTACCGCCTACGAGCAGTACTTC
CASSPRLAGVFGTAYEQYF
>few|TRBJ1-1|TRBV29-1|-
TGCAGCGTTGATCAGGTGAACACTGAAGCTTTCTTT
CSVDQVNTEAFF
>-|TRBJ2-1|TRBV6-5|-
TGTGCCAGCAGTTACTTCCTCCTTGTGCAGTTCTTC
CASSYFLLVQFF
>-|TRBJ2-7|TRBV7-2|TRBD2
TGTGCCAGCAGCTTAGAGGGGATAGCGGGAAGGCACGAGCAGTACTTC
CASSLEGIAGRHEQYF
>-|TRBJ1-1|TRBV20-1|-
TGCAGTGCTAGTTTCCAGGGGAACACTGAAGCTTTCTTT
CSASFQGNTEAFF
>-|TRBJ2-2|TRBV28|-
TGTGCCAGCAGGTTGCGGGAAATCACCGGGGAGCTGTTTTTT
CASRLREITGELFF
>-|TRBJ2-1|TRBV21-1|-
TGTGCCAGCAGCAAAAAGAGCCGGGACAGGTCCTACAATGAGCAGTTCTTC
CASSKKSRDRSYNEQFF
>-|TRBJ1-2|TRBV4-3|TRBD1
TGCGCCAGCAGCCAAGAGGACAGGGATAGCCCCCTAAAGGCTGGCTACACCTTC
CASSQEDRDSPLKAGYTF
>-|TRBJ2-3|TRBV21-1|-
TGTGCCAGCAGCAAAAGGGGGGACAGGGCAGATACGCAGTATTTT
CASSKRGDRADTQYF
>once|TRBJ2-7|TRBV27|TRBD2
TGTGCCAGCAGTTTATCTTCCGGGACTAGATCCTACGAGCAGTACTTC
CASSLSSGTRSYEQYF
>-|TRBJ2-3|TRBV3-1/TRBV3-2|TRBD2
TGTGCCAGCAGCCAAGAAAAGAACTTAGCGGGAGGGTCCGGAGATACGCAGTATTTT
CASSQEKNLAGGSGDTQYF
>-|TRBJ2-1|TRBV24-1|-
TGTGCCACCAGTGATGACGGGTCCGGCTACTACAATGAGCAGTTCTTC
CATSDDGSGYYNEQFF
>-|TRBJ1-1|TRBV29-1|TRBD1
TGCAGCGCGGATAACAGGGGTACTGAAGCTTTCTTT
CSADNRGTEAFF